Sequencing of this T cell receptor beta chain was carried out in a study of T cells in women clearing cervical HPV infection (dated by TCRdb to 2017 to 2018). General notes on the study: The cases were 20 to 25 women with histologically confirmed HPV16-related CIN3 or worse, and 2 of those women had invasive cancers. As quality controls, five blinded duplicates were added to each group, bringing the total to roughly 60 samples made up of some 50 participants and 10 or so replicates. Since HLA typing was available for only a few women, HLA type could not be ruled out as a confounder. An exploratory proof-of-principle case-control study, nested within the Guanacaste HPV Natural History Study in Costa Rica, was conducted to compare TCR repertoires across cervical HPV16 outcomes. Blood from cases was drawn at the visit where the lesion was first identified, while blood from controls was drawn once the infection was no longer detected. A median age of approximately 30 years was observed in cases versus under 40 in controls, and no significant differences in baseline characteristics were found. The parent cohort enrolled about 10,000 women aged 18 or older in Guanacaste, Costa Rica, in 1993 to 1994 and followed the women for roughly 7 years. Controls were more than 20 women whose single incident HPV16 infection cleared within 12 months without precancer or cancer developing. Cases were matched to controls by age within five years and by the year the sample was collected. Among cases, blood sampling occurred a median of about 150 days after lesion detection, with an interquartile range of about 90 to 230 days.

Summary of the overall study and its limitations: Random forest classifiers that combined richness and V gene abundances separated cases from controls with an estimated AUC of around 0.84. The cross-sectional design could not show whether associations preceded infection or resulted from it; effector/memory subsets and HPV-specific T cells were not isolated. Lower TRBV6-7 relative abundance was observed in cases than in controls (0.11% versus 0.16%; Bonferroni P = 0.0008). Because the number of T cells per sample was unknown, the richness differences could reflect varying T-cell content rather than repertoire biology. Significantly higher TCR repertoire richness was observed in CIN3+ cases than in controls across sequencing depths, whereas no difference in evenness was found.

The immunoSEQ assay used multiplex PCR to amplify TCR beta CDR3 regions from an average of about 1.1 ug of genomic DNA per sample. The assay corrected primer bias using a complete synthetic TCR repertoire to establish an amplification baseline. The amplicons were sequenced using the Illumina platform. Per the authors' processing: Sequences were error-corrected by clustering with frequency ratios and a modified nearest-neighbor algorithm, then analyzed in the immunoSEQ Analyzer with IMGT gene definitions. At each rarefaction depth, TCR richness and evenness were averaged across 20 rarefaction repeats, and samples with fewer sequences than that depth were excluded. V, D and J gene relative abundances were compared between groups with Wilcoxon rank sum tests, applying FDR correction. For the blinded duplicates, the intraclass correlation was 95% to 96% for TCR richness and averaged 76.4% across about 66 gene segments. TCRdb obtained this table from immuneACCESS and retained in-frame rearrangements with V and J assigned. These tables miss some clones; where compared with another copy, unresolved V genes account for less than half of the shortfall, and the remainder is unexplained. That table furnishes V, J and clone size, whereas the DNA furnished D and trimming. This sample's table carries roughly 32,000 clones. The top ten constitute roughly 4% of the sample.

Every participant had a single incident cervical HPV16 infection, and prevalent HPV16 infections were excluded. Cervical HPV DNA was detected with MY09/MY11 PCR, and genotyping was done by dot-blot hybridization. Fifteen mL of heparinized blood were centrifuged, and the buffy coat was aliquoted, frozen at -30°C, then stored at -80°C. QIAGEN kits were used to extract genomic DNA from the buffy coat specimens. Turning to this clone: Its binding antigen is unknown. The DNA ends 3 residues before the CDR3 does, and the rest of the CDR3 is filled in from the germline J gene.

From the germline V gene, CDR1 is SGHNT and CDR2 is YENEEA. V gives up 0 bases and J gives up 5 bases, and the segment between their germline ends measures 5 bases. Counted from cysteine to phenylalanine, this CDR3 has 13 amino acids. Sequencing covers 30 bases of the CDR3, shown here with the frame starting at base 1. The sequence was collected from a woman aged 18-70 years with a cervical HPV16 infection that either progressed to CIN3+ or cleared (not recorded which). The sequenced sample consisted of blood buffy coat. This chain is built from TRBV11-3 and TRBJ2-1; the D gene cannot be named for sure. The encoded CDR3 is CASSLDGNNEQFF. The CDR3 bases that were read are TGTGCCAGCAGCTTAGACGGTAACAATGAG. The CDR3 plus the reference TRBV11-3 and TRBJ2-1 genes for the other parts give the full variable domain: EAGVVQSPRYKIIEKKQPVAFWCNPISGHNTLYWYLQNLGQGPELLIRYENEEAVDDSQLPKDRFSAERLKGVDSTLKIQPAELGDSAVYLCASSLDGNNEQFFGPGTRLTVL.